The 30 T cell receptor beta chains below all came from one sample that was sequenced in a study of control samples from healthy donors and cancer patients (dated by TCRdb to the early 2020s). The receptor library was made with the immunoSEQ multiplex PCR assay. TCRdb mirrors the immuneACCESS table, restricted to in-frame sequences. Some clones are absent from its copies; in checked studies, under half trace to an unresolved V gene, and the reason for the others is unknown. Across this sample there are some 250,000 clones, with roughly four fifths seen only once. Jointly, the top ten make up 10% to 15% of the sample. Material: PBMCs. Receptor source: a woman aged 55-69 years with lung cancer.

V is TRBV11-2 and J is TRBJ2-5; 10 nucleotides line up with TRBD2. Germline values: CDR1 SGHAT, CDR2 FQNNGV. CDR3 length equals 16 residues. Germline trimming cut 5 bases from V and 0 bases from J; bases unmatched to any gene: 6. CDR3 amino acids: CASSTTSGANQETQYF. CDR3 coding DNA: TGTGCCAGCAGCACCACTAGCGGGGCAAACCAAGAGACCCAGTACTTC.

This chain connects TRBV28 to TRBJ2-1; the match to TRBD1 covers 10 bases. The germline V gene has CDR1 MDHEN and CDR2 SYDVKM. The length of the CDR3 is 13 residues. The junction had 10 bases not matched to a gene; V was cut back by 6 bases and J by 14 bases. DNA for the CDR3: TGTGCCAGCAGGTCTCAGGACAGGGGGAGCGAGTTCTTC. Translating it yields CASRSQDRGSEFF.

CDR3 residues: CASSLGGTQNYEQYF. CDR3 DNA: TGTGCCAGCAGTTTAGGCGGGACTCAAAACTACGAGCAGTACTTC. The chain has TRBV27 and TRBJ2-7, with a tentative D call TRBD2 (6 bases). Germline-derived CDR1 and CDR2 are MNHEY and SMNVEV (reference sequence). The CDR3 sequence is 15 residues long. Trimming took off 2 bases at V and 3 bases at J, with 14 bases between the two ends.

This chain links TRBV3-1 (or the pseudogene TRBV3-2) with TRBJ2-7, with TRBD1 identical over 10 bases. Germline V gives CDR1 LGHDT, CDR2 YNNKEL (reference sequence). The CDR3 extends over 14 amino acids. V trimming: 4 bases; J trimming: 6 bases; junction bases outside the gene matches: 6. The CDR3 region has the DNA TGTGCCAGCAGCCCCCGGGACAGGGGATCCGAGCAGTACTTC. Protein: CASSPRDRGSEQYF.

This sequence joins TRBV7-8 and TRBJ1-4, with 9 bases aligning to TRBD1. There are 15 residues in the CDR3. J lost 7 bases, V lost 0 bases, and 3 bases had no gene match. The germline V gene encodes CDR1 SGHVS and CDR2 FQNEAQ. The CDR3 region has the DNA TGTGCCAGCAGCTTAGCTGGGACAGGGCTTGAAAAACTGTTTTTT. This translates into CASSLAGTGLEKLFF.

This clone was seen more than once but under ten times. The chain links TRBV4-2 to TRBJ2-3; weak D call: TRBD2 (5 bases). V lost 2 bases and J 0 bases, leaving 12 bases between the germline ends. Germline lookup yields CDR1 LGHNA and CDR2 YNFKEQ. The CDR3 totals 16 residues. CDR3 in amino acids: CASSQRGTLSTDTQYF. The CDR3, as DNA: TGTGCCAGCAGCCAACGGGGAACGCTTAGCACAGATACGCAGTATTTT.

This rearrangement joins TRBV19 to TRBJ2-7; weak D call: TRBD2 (6 bases). Trimming left V 3 bases short and J 3 bases short, with 21 bases between. The CDR3 covers 17 residues. Germline values: CDR1 LNHDA, CDR2 SQIVND (reference sequence). The CDR3 DNA sequence: TGTGCCAGTAGTATCCTCCAGGAGGGCGGCTTAATCTACGAGCAGTACTTC. This translates into CASSILQEGGLIYEQYF.

The chain employs TRBV6-6 and TRBJ2-3; D may match TRBD1 or TRBD2 (6 bases each). CDR1 is MNHNY and CDR2 is SVGAGI in the germline V gene (reference sequence). The CDR3 totals 14 residues. Trimming took off 2 bases at V and 9 bases at J, with 15 bases between the two ends. The CDR3: CASSYGGQQGTQYF. The CDR3 coding sequence is TGTGCCAGCAGTTACGGGGGGCAGCAGGGAACGCAGTATTTT.

The gene calls are TRBV18 and TRBJ2-3; D is unclear. Germline CDR1 KGHSH, CDR2 LQKENI. The CDR3 extends over 14 amino acids. V lost 2 bases to trimming and J lost 0 bases, with 6 bases between them. The CDR3 loop is CASSPSSSTDTQYF. CDR3 bases: TGTGCCAGCTCACCATCGAGCAGCACAGATACGCAGTATTTT.

V and J are TRBV18 and TRBJ1-1; no firm D call. CDR3 size: 14 residues. Germline V CDR1 and CDR2: KGHSH, LQKENI. Deletions cut 0 bases from V and 4 bases from J, with 9 bases between. CDR3 amino acids: CASSPPLESTEAFF. The CDR3 DNA is TGTGCCAGCTCACCACCGCTGGAGAGCACTGAAGCTTTCTTT.

This clone was observed a single time. The rearrangement joins TRBV5-1 to TRBJ2-5; D possibly corresponds to TRBD2 (6 bases). The CDR3 totals 15 residues. V shed 7 bases and J shed 5 bases, with 21 bases lying between them. In germline, CDR1 is SGHRS, CDR2 YFSETQ. This CDR3 reads CASGTGTGVRETQYF. The CDR3 DNA sequence: TGCGCCAGCGGGACCGGGACGGGGGTGAGGGAGACCCAGTACTTC.

The chain joins TRBV19 to TRBJ1-5, with D unclear. Looked up from germline, CDR1 is LNHDA and CDR2 is SQIVND (reference sequence). There are 14 residues in the CDR3. The ends were cut back, 3 bases at V and 7 bases at J, with 13 bases in the middle. The CDR3 sequence is CASSMRRVGQPQHF. CDR3 DNA: TGTGCCAGTAGTATGAGGAGGGTAGGACAGCCCCAGCATTTT.

This chain uses TRBV2 with TRBJ2-2; D is unresolved. Germline V gene sequence: CDR1 SNHLY, CDR2 FYNNEI. V lost 4 bases and J 5 bases, leaving 17 bases between the germline ends. This CDR3 spans 16 amino acids. The CDR3 loop reads CASSVRKQSVTGELFF. The DNA for the CDR3 is TGTGCCAGCAGTGTACGGAAGCAGAGTGTGACCGGGGAGCTGTTTTTT.

The chain links TRBV6-5 to TRBJ2-2, with D uncertain. CDR1 is MNHEY and CDR2 is SVGAGI in the germline V gene. Trimming shortened V by 6 bases and J by 1 base, and 9 bases separated the two germline ends. The CDR3 has 14 amino acids. Here the CDR3 DNA reads TGTGCCAGCAGGCTGACTGGGAACACCGGGGAGCTGTTTTTT. This codes for CASRLTGNTGELFF.

The chain joins TRBV28 to TRBJ1-2, with TRBD1 identical over 8 bases. Looked up from germline, CDR1 is MDHEN and CDR2 is SYDVKM. Trimming at V came to 6 bases and at J to 1 base, leaving 7 bases not matched to a gene. The CDR3 sequence is 15 residues long. The DNA of the CDR3 is TGTGCCAGCAGCCCAGGGGGCGCCCATAACTATGGCTACACCTTC. It specifies CASSPGGAHNYGYTF.

This clone was seen once. The CDR3 DNA sequence: TGCAGCGTTCGTACAGACAATGAAAAACTGTTTTTT. Protein product: CSVRTDNEKLFF. The genes are TRBV29-1 and TRBJ1-4; D call uncertain. This CDR3 is 12 amino acids long. V lost 5 bases to trimming and J lost 5 bases, with 9 bases between them. Germline V gene data show CDR1 as SQVTM and CDR2 as ANQGSEA.

The chain couples TRBV7-6 to TRBJ2-7; TRBD1 aligns across 7 bases. CDR1 is SGHVS, CDR2 FNYEAQ, per germline. The J segment lost 7 bases and the V segment lost 0 bases, leaving 0 bases of the junction unmatched. This CDR3 comprises 12 residues. The CDR3 sequence: CASSLAGQEQYF. CDR3 sequence (DNA): TGTGCCAGCAGCTTAGCGGGACAGGAGCAGTACTTC.

The chain combines TRBV6-5 with TRBJ2-2; D is uncertain. V lost 6 bases and J lost 0, with 5 bases in between. Germline V gene lookup returns CDR1 MNHEY and CDR2 SVGAGI. CDR3 length: 13 residues. For the CDR3, the DNA is TGTGCCAGCAGAGATTCGAACACCGGGGAGCTGTTTTTT. It yields the protein CASRDSNTGELFF.

This chain uses TRBV5-4 with TRBJ1-1; 7 nucleotides align to TRBD1. Losses at the gene ends were 6 bases for V and 0 bases for J; bases not matched to a gene: 14. CDR1 SGHNT and CDR2 YYREEE come from the germline V gene (reference sequence). The CDR3 loop spans 17 amino acids. The CDR3 is CASKRGGPGGMNTEAFF. CDR3 nucleotides: TGTGCCAGCAAAAGAGGGGGCCCCGGAGGGATGAACACTGAAGCTTTCTTT.

CDR3 DNA sequence: TGTGCCAGCAGCCAAGCCAGGACAGGGGTTGGCTACACCTTC. It is translated as CASSQARTGVGYTF. The chain has TRBV4-2 and TRBJ1-2; TRBD1 matches 9 bases. CDR3 length: 14 amino acids. V dropped 1 base and J dropped 7; count of bases not matched to a gene: 4. Germline CDR1 LGHNA, CDR2 YNFKEQ.

Worth noting for this clone: This specimen includes other DNA sequences encoding the same CDR3. The chain has TRBV7-2 and TRBJ2-1; the D is unclear. Germline-derived CDR1 and CDR2 are SGHTA and FQGNSA. The V end was cut by 1 base, the J end by 4 bases, with 5 bases between. There are 13 residues in the CDR3. The CDR3 region is CASSLGIYNEQFF. CDR3 coding DNA: TGTGCCAGCAGCTTAGGGATATACAATGAGCAGTTCTTC.

This sequence joins TRBV28 and TRBJ1-1; D remains unclear. In germline, CDR1 is MDHEN, CDR2 SYDVKM. Trimming stripped 7 bases from V and 0 bases from J, with 9 bases between. The CDR3 is 13 amino acids. CDR3 loop: CASKGNLNTEAFF. For the CDR3, the DNA is TGTGCCAGCAAAGGAAACTTGAACACTGAAGCTTTCTTT.

This clone showed up just a few times. V usage is TRBV6-6 and J usage is TRBJ1-2; 8 nucleotides match TRBD1. Germline CDR1 reads MNHNY; CDR2 reads SVGAGI (reference sequence). Losses at the gene ends were 2 bases for V and 3 bases for J; bases not matched to a gene: 2. The CDR3 is 14 amino acids. The DNA for the CDR3 is TGTGCCAGCAGTTACACAGGGGGGGACTATGGCTACACCTTC. Translation: CASSYTGGDYGYTF.

The chain uses TRBV28 and TRBJ1-2; TRBD1 is a possible D gene (5 bases). This CDR3 region has 16 residues. Germline CDR1 MDHEN, CDR2 SYDVKM. V was pared by 8 bases and J by 8 bases, with 27 bases between. This chain's CDR3 is CASFSKRRAASKGYTF. The CDR3 DNA reads TGTGCCAGCTTCTCTAAGCGCAGGGCCGCCTCTAAAGGCTACACCTTC.

This rearrangement joins TRBV30 to TRBJ1-1, with D possibly matching TRBD1 (5 bases). Trimming took off 4 bases at V and 7 bases at J, with 13 bases between the two ends. The CDR3 has 12 residues. Germline CDR1 is GTSNPN and CDR2 is SVGIG (reference sequence). The CDR3 DNA sequence: TGTGCCTGGACAGGGCAGGTTATTGAAGCTTTCTTT. This gives the protein CAWTGQVIEAFF.

This chain links TRBV4-2 with TRBJ2-7; D perhaps matches TRBD1 (5 bases). CDR3 length: 15 residues. Trimming cost V 1 base and J 3 bases, with 13 bases left between them. Germline CDR1 LGHNA, CDR2 YNFKEQ. CDR3 DNA sequence: TGTGCCAGCAGCCAAGGAGACAGCGAGAGCTACGAGCAGTACTTC. Its protein is CASSQGDSESYEQYF.

The rearrangement uses TRBV5-4 and TRBJ1-4; 10 nucleotides align to TRBD1. V lost 4 bases and J lost 10; bases outside the gene matches: 7. The CDR3 has 14 amino acids. Germline-derived CDR1 and CDR2 are SGHNT and YYREEE (reference sequence). The CDR3 protein is CASSTGQGVAKLFF. The CDR3 coding sequence is TGTGCCAGCAGCACCGGACAGGGGGTCGCAAAACTGTTTTTT.

The chain employs TRBV7-3 and TRBJ2-3, with 10 positions matching TRBD2. The CDR3 is 15 residues long. V was pared by 4 bases and J by 8 bases, with 9 bases of the junction left unmatched. Germline CDR1 SGHTA, CDR2 FQGTGA. In DNA, the CDR3 is TGTGCCAGCAGCTCACTAGCGGGACATGGCGGTACGCAGTATTTT. Translating gives CASSSLAGHGGTQYF.

This rearrangement joins TRBV5-6 to TRBJ1-2; D might be TRBD1 (5 bases). Germline CDR1 SGHDT, CDR2 YYEEEE. The V end was cut by 4 bases, the J end by 4 bases, with 17 bases between. There are 15 residues in the CDR3. DNA for the CDR3: TGTGCCAGCAGCCATGACTCCGGGGGTATCTATGGCTACACCTTC. Encoded protein: CASSHDSGGIYGYTF.

This chain connects TRBV12-3 or TRBV12-4 to TRBJ2-7; unclear D gene. Trimming pared 5 bases from V and 5 bases from J, leaving 10 bases between. The CDR3 consists of 12 residues. This CDR3 is CASSPTVNEQYF. Written as DNA, the CDR3 is TGTGCCAGCAGTCCAACAGTAAACGAGCAGTACTTC.